These 27 T cell receptor beta chains originate from one sample sequenced in a study of blood T cell repertoires in COVID-19. Here immunoSEQ multiplex PCR was the method, and the copy in TCRdb shows in-frame clones only, minus some. The sample comprises 300,000 to 350,000 clones, almost 90% of which are singletons, and 2.5% to 3.5% rests with the top ten. Material: peripheral blood. These receptors all come from a woman under 40 with COVID-19, enrolled during active disease.

The CDR3: CASSENPFYGYTF. CDR3 DNA sequence: TGTGCCAGCAGTGAAAATCCATTCTATGGCTACACCTTC. The rearrangement uses TRBV2 and TRBJ1-2; no clear D. Between the trimmed V and J ends, which lost 2 bases and 4 bases, there was a span of 8 bases. This CDR3 comprises 13 residues. CDR1 and CDR2 (germline): SNHLY, FYNNEI.

The V call is TRBV5-5, the J call TRBJ1-4; 10 bases match TRBD1. This CDR3 contains 15 residues. Trimming took 3 bases from V and 6 from J; bases not matched to a gene: 5. Germline CDR1 reads SGHKS; CDR2 reads YYEKEE (reference sequence). This CDR3 is CASSSDGTGDEKLFF. The DNA for the CDR3 is TGTGCCAGCAGCTCGGACGGGACAGGGGATGAAAAACTGTTTTTT.

Here the CDR3 reads CASRGQGAAGYTF. The CDR3, as DNA: TGTGCCAGCAGGGGACAGGGTGCGGCTGGCTACACCTTC. V usage is TRBV6-5 and J usage is TRBJ1-2, with 9 bases aligning to TRBD1. This CDR3 contains 13 residues. V was clipped by 6 bases and J by 7 bases; unmatched bases: 6. Germline lookup yields CDR1 MNHEY and CDR2 SVGAGI.

V gene TRBV3-1 (or the pseudogene TRBV3-2) combines with J gene TRBJ2-5; perhaps TRBD1 as D (5 bases). Germline lookup yields CDR1 LGHDT and CDR2 YNNKEL (reference sequence). The CDR3 is made up of 12 amino acids. Trimming took off 3 bases at V and 7 bases at J, with 9 bases between the two ends. CDR3 DNA: TGTGCCAGCAGCCAGGGTAGGGGGACCCAGTACTTC. Encoded protein: CASSQGRGTQYF.

CDR3 protein: CASSYSPGGGNTIYF. For the CDR3, the DNA is TGTGCCAGCAGTTACTCGCCAGGGGGTGGAAACACCATATATTTT. This sequence joins TRBV6-6 and TRBJ1-3; 7 positions agree with TRBD1. This CDR3 has 15 residues. Germline loops: CDR1 MNHNY, CDR2 SVGAGI (reference sequence). V lost 0 bases and J lost 3; bases outside the gene matches: 2.

The CDR3: CASSRGLAGEGETQYF. CDR3 bases: TGTGCCAGCAGCCGGGGACTAGCGGGAGAGGGAGAGACCCAGTACTTC. The rearrangement uses TRBV11-3 and TRBJ2-5, with TRBD2 matching 14 bases. V lost 5 bases and J lost 4; bases outside the gene matches: 6. CDR1 SGHNT and CDR2 YENEEA come from the germline V gene. The CDR3 length is 16 residues.

The V and J genes are TRBV3-1 (or the pseudogene TRBV3-2) and TRBJ1-1, with a tentative D call TRBD1 (5 bases). The V end lost 1 base, the J end lost 5 bases, and 8 bases lay between the germline ends. The CDR3 totals 13 residues. CDR1 LGHDT and CDR2 YNNKEL come from the germline V gene (reference sequence). CDR3: CASSQAGFTEAFF. In DNA, the CDR3 is TGTGCCAGCAGCCAAGCAGGGTTTACTGAAGCTTTCTTT.

The chain has TRBV7-2 and TRBJ2-2, with a possible D match to TRBD1 (5 bases). This CDR3 spans 13 amino acids. V lost 3 bases and J lost 4, with 6 bases in between. CDR1 SGHTA and CDR2 FQGNSA come from the germline V gene. The CDR3 DNA sequence: TGTGCCAGCAGCTTTAGGGGCACCGGGGAGCTGTTTTTT. Translated, it gives CASSFRGTGELFF.

In its sample, this clone was seen a few times. The chain employs TRBV5-5 and TRBJ1-2; possible D gene TRBD1, 6 bases. The germline CDR1 and CDR2 sequences are SGHKS and YYEKEE (reference sequence). The CDR3 loop spans 16 amino acids. Trimming removed 0 bases at V and 1 base at J, with 13 bases between. The CDR3 reads CASSLAAQQGNYGYTF. Here the CDR3 DNA reads TGTGCCAGCAGCTTGGCGGCCCAACAGGGTAACTATGGCTACACCTTC.

The chain is built from TRBV18 and TRBJ1-1; perhaps TRBD1 as D (6 bases). Germline V lookup: CDR1 KGHSH, CDR2 LQKENI. The CDR3 is made up of 15 amino acids. The V gene lost 3 bases and the J gene lost 7 bases, with 18 bases spanning the gap. CDR3 protein: CASSPRGILSDEAFF. CDR3 nucleotides: TGTGCCAGCTCACCGAGGGGGATCCTGAGTGATGAAGCTTTCTTT.

This chain joins TRBV11-2 and TRBJ2-4, with D possibly TRBD2 on 5 matching bases. The germline V gene has CDR1 SGHAT and CDR2 FQNNGV. Trimming stripped 0 bases from V and 6 bases from J, with 12 bases between. The CDR3 runs to 15 residues. The CDR3 region is CASSLEVGMGNIQYF. DNA for the CDR3: TGTGCCAGCAGCTTAGAAGTCGGGATGGGAAACATTCAGTACTTC.

In nucleotides, the CDR3 is TGTGCCAGCAGGCAATCCGGACTGAAGGCTTTCTTT. It encodes CASRQSGLKAFF. This chain joins TRBV28 and TRBJ1-1; no clear D. The CDR3 runs to 12 residues. The V gene's germline CDR1 is MDHEN and CDR2 SYDVKM. V dropped 6 bases and J dropped 11 bases, with 16 bases sitting between them.

The chain links TRBV5-6 to TRBJ2-7, with TRBD2 matching 7 bases. Trimming removed 1 base from V and 1 base from J; junction bases left unmatched: 8. CDR3 length: 16 residues. The germline CDR1 and CDR2 sequences are SGHDT and YYEEEE. The CDR3, as DNA: TGTGCCAGCAGCTTGCGCGGCGGGAGAAAGTCCTACGAGCAGTACTTC. It translates to CASSLRGGRKSYEQYF.

This chain uses TRBV3-1 (or the pseudogene TRBV3-2) with TRBJ2-5; no clear D gene. In germline, CDR1 is LGHDT, CDR2 YNNKEL (reference sequence). The CDR3 has 12 amino acids. Trimming removed 0 bases at V and 4 bases at J, with 3 bases between. The CDR3 loop is CASSQDRETQYF. The DNA for the CDR3 is TGTGCCAGCAGCCAAGATAGAGAGACCCAGTACTTC.

This rearrangement joins TRBV19 to TRBJ1-1; unclear D gene. CDR3 length: 14 amino acids. CDR1 is LNHDA and CDR2 is SQIVND in the germline V gene (reference sequence). The germline V and J ends were trimmed by 1 base and 1 base, with 7 bases remaining between them. The CDR3 DNA sequence: TGTGCCAGTAGTATAGCCCCCCAGAACACTGAAGCTTTCTTT. It yields the protein CASSIAPQNTEAFF.

The CDR3 loop reads CATASTGNGYTF. CDR3 DNA sequence: TGTGCCACGGCCAGTACGGGGAATGGCTACACCTTC. The chain recombines TRBV28 with TRBJ1-2; D gene unclear. Trimming left V 10 bases short and J 6 bases short, with 15 bases between. The CDR3 totals 12 residues. The germline gives CDR1 MDHEN, CDR2 SYDVKM.

The gene calls are TRBV3-1 (or the pseudogene TRBV3-2) and TRBJ2-7, with a possible D match to TRBD2 (6 bases). The CDR3 length is 14 residues. From germline, CDR1 is LGHDT and CDR2 YNNKEL (reference sequence). The V end lost 4 bases, the J end lost 0 bases, and 10 bases lay between the germline ends. CDR3 residues: CASSRSGNSYEQYF. For the CDR3, the DNA is TGTGCCAGCAGCCGTAGCGGAAACTCCTACGAGCAGTACTTC.

The chain links TRBV4-2 to TRBJ1-4, with 11 bases identical to TRBD1. Germline V gene lookup returns CDR1 LGHNA and CDR2 YNFKEQ. With 0 bases clipped from V and 6 bases from J, the junction kept 3 bases outside the gene matches. The CDR3 is 16 residues long. CDR3 sequence: CASSQDQGQGDEKLFF. The CDR3 DNA is TGTGCCAGCAGCCAAGATCAGGGACAGGGGGATGAAAAACTGTTTTTT.

The rearrangement links TRBV12-5 to TRBJ2-7; TRBD2 might be the D (6 bases). Looked up from germline, CDR1 is LGHNT and CDR2 is FRNRAP. The CDR3 is 18 residues long. V lost 2 bases and J 7 bases, leaving 27 bases between the germline ends. CDR3 nucleotides: TGTGCTAGTGGTTTGCCGACGGGTTACCATCCCGGGACTCCTGAGCAGTACTTC. It yields the protein CASGLPTGYHPGTPEQYF.

Here the CDR3 reads CASRTKRGMKNTEAFF. In DNA, the CDR3 is TGTGCCAGCAGAACAAAACGGGGGATGAAGAACACTGAAGCTTTCTTT. The chain uses TRBV5-8 and TRBJ1-1; D is perhaps TRBD1 (5 bases). Trimming left V 5 bases short and J 1 base short, with 18 bases between. The CDR3 extends over 16 amino acids. The germline V gene has CDR1 SGHTS and CDR2 YDEGEE.

This chain uses TRBV6-5 with TRBJ2-2; D might be TRBD1 (6 bases). V dropped 6 bases and J dropped 6 bases, with 14 bases sitting between them. CDR1 and CDR2 from the germline V gene are MNHEY and SVGAGI. The CDR3 totals 14 residues. CDR3 region: CASRGARVPGELFF. CDR3 in DNA: TGTGCCAGCAGGGGGGCGCGGGTCCCCGGGGAGCTGTTTTTT.

This clone was detected once. This chain links TRBV7-9 with TRBJ2-7, with D unresolved. This CDR3 spans 12 amino acids. The germline CDR1 and CDR2 sequences are SEHNR and FQNEAQ (reference sequence). Trimming shortened V by 5 bases and J by 2 bases, and 7 bases separated the two germline ends. The CDR3 region has the DNA TGTGCCAGCAGCGTAGATACCTACGAGCAGTACTTC. Translation: CASSVDTYEQYF.

The chain combines TRBV25-1 with TRBJ2-2; the match to TRBD2 covers 9 bases. Per germline, CDR1 MGHDK and CDR2 SYGVNS. This CDR3 comprises 15 residues. Unmatched junction bases numbered 1, after V lost 5 bases and J lost 0 bases. CDR3 in amino acids: CASSRGGANTGELFF. Written as DNA, the CDR3 is TGTGCCAGCAGTCGCGGGGGGGCGAACACCGGGGAGCTGTTTTTT. The whole variable domain, remainder taken from reference TRBV25-1 and TRBJ2-2, is EADIYQTPRYLVIGTGKKITLECSQTMGHDKMYWYQQDPGMELHLIHYSYGVNSTEKGDLSSESTVSRIRTEHFPLTLESARPSHTSQYLCASSRGGANTGELFFGEGSRLTVL.

The rearrangement uses TRBV3-1 (or the pseudogene TRBV3-2) and TRBJ2-1; 7 bases map to TRBD1. This CDR3 is built from 13 residues. CDR1 is LGHDT and CDR2 is YNNKEL in the germline V gene (reference sequence). V lost 4 bases to trimming and J lost 7 bases; unmatched junction nucleotides: 4. The CDR3: CASSRTGTNEQFF. The CDR3 DNA is TGTGCCAGCAGCCGGACAGGTACGAATGAGCAGTTCTTC.

The rearrangement links TRBV5-1 to TRBJ1-5; TRBD1 matches 7 bases. Germline V gives CDR1 SGHRS, CDR2 YFSETQ. CDR3 length: 15 amino acids. The V segment lost 0 bases and the J segment 4 bases; nucleotides outside the gene matches: 4. The CDR3 protein is CASSLDRTGNQPQHF. CDR3 coding DNA: TGCGCCAGCAGCTTGGACCGGACAGGTAATCAGCCCCAGCATTTT.

The J gene is TRBJ1-3, the V gene TRBV6-1, with D possibly matching TRBD1 (5 bases). The CDR3 is 15 residues long. The V gene lost 0 bases and the J gene lost 7 bases, with 13 bases spanning the gap. Per the germline V gene, CDR1 is MNHNS and CDR2 is SASEGT. In nucleotides, the CDR3 is TGTGCCAGCAGTGAAGCTGGGGCAGGGAGGAACACCATATATTTT. Translating it yields CASSEAGAGRNTIYF.

The V gene is TRBV7-8, the J gene TRBJ1-1; a possible D gene is TRBD1 (6 bases). The CDR3 totals 17 residues. The germline V and J ends were trimmed by 0 bases and 1 base, with 15 bases remaining between them. Germline-derived CDR1 and CDR2 are SGHVS and FQNEAQ. The CDR3 loop is CASSLAVWGGANTEAFF. CDR3 coding DNA: TGTGCCAGCAGCTTAGCGGTATGGGGGGGCGCGAACACTGAAGCTTTCTTT.